These 8 T cell receptor beta chains came from one sample sequenced in a study of Ad26.COV2.S vaccination and SARS-CoV-2 variants. The table came from immunoSEQ multiplex PCR; TCRdb's copy has only in-frame clones and leaves some out. Of a few hundred thousand clones in the sample, 92% were seen once. Treatment defined: roughly 20 received Ad26.COV2.S at low or high dose, single or two shots; several received placebo; per-sample allocation not given. Each sample was drawn 63 days after the first injection (of vaccine or placebo). The material sequenced was peripheral blood, taken in a trial of Ad26.COV2.S vaccine versus placebo. These receptors originate from a person aged 18 to 65 who received the Ad26.COV2.S COVID-19 vaccine or a placebo.

The V call is TRBV28, the J call TRBJ1-5, with D unresolved. Trimming shortened V by 2 bases and J by 5 bases, and 7 bases separated the two germline ends. The germline V gene has CDR1 MDHEN and CDR2 SYDVKM. This CDR3 contains 13 residues. The CDR3: CASSLPTDQPQHF. DNA of the CDR3: TGTGCCAGCAGTTTACCCACTGATCAGCCCCAGCATTTT.

J is TRBJ2-7 and V is TRBV28, with D unresolved. The CDR3 extends over 14 amino acids. Germline lookup yields CDR1 MDHEN and CDR2 SYDVKM. With 5 bases removed from V and 3 bases from J, the gap between germline ends came to 14 bases. The CDR3 DNA follows: TGTGCCAGCAGTCGAGACACCATACTCTACGAGCAGTACTTC. It codes for CASSRDTILYEQYF.

A note on this clone: This sample also contains other DNA sequences that code for the same CDR3. The chain recombines TRBV19 with TRBJ2-7, with 11 nucleotides matching TRBD1. Germline-derived CDR1 and CDR2 are LNHDA and SQIVND (reference sequence). The J segment lost 3 bases and the V segment lost 1 base, leaving 2 bases of the junction unmatched. The CDR3 totals 15 residues. The CDR3 protein is CASSIGTGGIYEQYF. CDR3 coding DNA: TGTGCCAGTAGTATAGGGACAGGGGGCATCTACGAGCAGTACTTC.

The CDR3 reads CASSQSSRGLGSDRGRTF. The CDR3 DNA is TGCGCCAGCAGCCAATCCTCTCGAGGTTTGGGCAGTGACAGGGGCCGCACCTTC. The chain recombines TRBV4-1 with TRBJ1-2; 8 positions agree with TRBD1. Germline V gives CDR1 MGHRA, CDR2 YSYEKL. CDR3 size: 18 residues. The junction had 24 bases not matched to a gene; V was cut back by 2 bases and J by 13 bases.

The V call is TRBV6-1, the J call TRBJ1-6; D uncertain. Germline V lookup: CDR1 MNHNS, CDR2 SASEGT. This CDR3 comprises 17 residues. V lost 2 bases and J lost 0, with 11 bases in between. CDR3 residues: CASSERTYSSYNSPLHF. In DNA, the CDR3 is TGTGCCAGCAGTGAACGGACGTATAGCTCCTATAATTCACCCCTCCACTTT.

The rearrangement uses TRBV7-8 and TRBJ2-7; maybe TRBD1 (6 bases). This CDR3 comprises 16 residues. V was pared by 4 bases and J by 0 bases, with 16 bases between. The germline V gene encodes CDR1 SGHVS and CDR2 FQNEAQ. The CDR3 DNA follows: TGTGCCAGCAGCTCCGCTAGGACAGTACCCTCCTACGAGCAGTACTTC. This translates into CASSSARTVPSYEQYF.

J is TRBJ1-2 and V is TRBV6-2 or TRBV6-3; no reliable D call. Trimming took 0 bases from V and 5 from J, leaving 4 bases between them. The CDR3 is 12 residues long. Germline CDR1 reads MNHEY; CDR2 reads SVGEGT. CDR3 amino acids: CASSYSYYGYTF. The CDR3 DNA reads as TGTGCCAGCAGTTACTCTTATTATGGCTACACCTTC.

The chain couples TRBV19 to TRBJ1-1, with 11 bases that match TRBD1. The V gene end was trimmed by 3 bases and the J gene end by 4 bases; junction bases not matched to a gene: 4. Germline lookup yields CDR1 LNHDA and CDR2 SQIVND (reference sequence). This CDR3 region has 15 residues. The CDR3 DNA reads as TGTGCCAGTAGTATGGGGACAGGGGGAGGCACTGAAGCTTTCTTT. This codes for CASSMGTGGGTEAFF.